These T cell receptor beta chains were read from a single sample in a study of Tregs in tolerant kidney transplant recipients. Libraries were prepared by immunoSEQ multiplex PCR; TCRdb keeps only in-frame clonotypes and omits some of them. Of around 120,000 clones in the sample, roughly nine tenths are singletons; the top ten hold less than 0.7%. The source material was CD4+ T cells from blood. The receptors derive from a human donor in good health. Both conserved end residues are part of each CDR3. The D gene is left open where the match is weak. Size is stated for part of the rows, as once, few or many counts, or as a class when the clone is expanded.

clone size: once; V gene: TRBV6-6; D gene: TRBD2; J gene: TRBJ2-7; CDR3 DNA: TGTGCCAGCAGTTACTCGGTAGCGGGGAGCTCCTACGAGCAGTACTTC; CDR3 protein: CASSYSVAGSSYEQYF
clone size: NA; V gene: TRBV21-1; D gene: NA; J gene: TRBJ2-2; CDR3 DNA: TGTGCCAGCAGCCCAGGACTAGCGGGCGGGGAGCTGTTTTTT; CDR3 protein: CASSPGLAGGELFF
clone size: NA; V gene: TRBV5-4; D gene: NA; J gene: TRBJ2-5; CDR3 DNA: TGTGCCAGCAGCCCACCGGAGGGCGCGGAGACCCAGTACTTC; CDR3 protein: CASSPPEGAETQYF
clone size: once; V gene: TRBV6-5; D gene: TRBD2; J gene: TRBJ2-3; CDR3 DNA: TGTGCCAGCAGTCTTAGCGGGGGGGCTCCAGATACGCAGTATTTT; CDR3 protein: CASSLSGGAPDTQYF
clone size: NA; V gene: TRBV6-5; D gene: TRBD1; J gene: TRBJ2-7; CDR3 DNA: TGTGCCAGCAGCAAAGGGACAGCTACTACCTACGAGCAGTACTTC; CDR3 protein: CASSKGTATTYEQYF
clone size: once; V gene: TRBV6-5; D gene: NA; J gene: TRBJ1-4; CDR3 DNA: TGTGCCAGCAGTTACCGGGGAGCAACTAATGAAAAACTGTTTTTT; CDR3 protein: CASSYRGATNEKLFF
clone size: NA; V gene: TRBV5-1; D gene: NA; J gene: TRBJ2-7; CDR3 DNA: TGCGCCAGCAGCTTGGGCATATCCTACGAGCAGTACTTC; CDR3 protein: CASSLGISYEQYF
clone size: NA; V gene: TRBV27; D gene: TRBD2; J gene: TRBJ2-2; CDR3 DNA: TGTGCCAGCAGTTTATCCCTTCTGACTAGCGGGAGCCGAGCCGGGGAGCTGTTTTTT; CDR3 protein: CASSLSLLTSGSRAGELFF
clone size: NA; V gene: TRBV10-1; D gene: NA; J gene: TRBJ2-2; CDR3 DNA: TGCGCCAGCAGTGAGCGGGGGCCGTACACCGGGGAGCTGTTTTTT; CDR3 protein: CASSERGPYTGELFF
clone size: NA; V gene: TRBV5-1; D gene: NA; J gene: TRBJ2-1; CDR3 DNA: TGCGCCAGCAGAGGGCTAGATGCCTACAATGAGCAGTTCTTC; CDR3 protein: CASRGLDAYNEQFF
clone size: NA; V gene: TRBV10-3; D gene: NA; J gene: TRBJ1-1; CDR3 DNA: TGTGCCATCAGTGAGTATGAGAACACTGAAGCTTTCTTT; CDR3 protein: CAISEYENTEAFF
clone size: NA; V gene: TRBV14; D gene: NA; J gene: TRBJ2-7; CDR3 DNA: TGTGCCAGCAGCCAAGTAAAGGAAGGCTACGAGCAGTACTTC; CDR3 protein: CASSQVKEGYEQYF
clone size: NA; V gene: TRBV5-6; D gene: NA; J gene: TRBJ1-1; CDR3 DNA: TGTGCCAGCAGCTTGGAGCCAGGCCGAAACACTGAAGCTTTCTTT; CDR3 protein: CASSLEPGRNTEAFF
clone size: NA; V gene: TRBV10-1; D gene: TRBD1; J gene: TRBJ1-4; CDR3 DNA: TGCGCCAGCTCCCGGGGGACAGGGGATGGTGAAAAACTGTTTTTT; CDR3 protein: CASSRGTGDGEKLFF
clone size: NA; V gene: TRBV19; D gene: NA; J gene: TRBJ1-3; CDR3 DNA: TGTGCCAGTTGGGCGGGGGACTGGGCTGGAAACACCATATATTTT; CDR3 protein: CASWAGDWAGNTIYF
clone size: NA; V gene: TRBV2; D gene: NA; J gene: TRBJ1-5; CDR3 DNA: TGTGCCAGCCGGGGGGGAGGTCAGCCCCAGCATTTT; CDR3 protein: CASRGGGQPQHF
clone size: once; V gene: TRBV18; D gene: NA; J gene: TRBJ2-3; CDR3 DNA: TGTGCCAGCTCACCAACCACCCTCCCAGATACGCAGTATTTT; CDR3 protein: CASSPTTLPDTQYF
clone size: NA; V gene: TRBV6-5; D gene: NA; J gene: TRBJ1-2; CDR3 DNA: TGTGCCAGCAGTAAACCAGGGGAGAACTATGGCTACACCTTC; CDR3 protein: CASSKPGENYGYTF
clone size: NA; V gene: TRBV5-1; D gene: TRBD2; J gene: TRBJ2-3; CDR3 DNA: TGCGCCAGCAGCCCGGGACTAGCGAGTAGCACAGATACGCAGTATTTT; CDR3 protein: CASSPGLASSTDTQYF
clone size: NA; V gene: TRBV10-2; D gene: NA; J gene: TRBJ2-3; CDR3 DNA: TGCGCCAGCCCACCCCCCCAGCGAGTTCTCACAGATACGCAGTATTTT; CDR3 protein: CASPPPQRVLTDTQYF
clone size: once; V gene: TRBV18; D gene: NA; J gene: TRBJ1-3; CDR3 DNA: TGTGCCAGCTCACTAGCGATTATCTCTGGAAACACCATATATTTT; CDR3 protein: CASSLAIISGNTIYF
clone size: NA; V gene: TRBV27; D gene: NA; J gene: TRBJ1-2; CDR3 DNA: TGTGCCAGCGGCTCAGGGAGGAACTATGGCTACACCTTC; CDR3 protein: CASGSGRNYGYTF